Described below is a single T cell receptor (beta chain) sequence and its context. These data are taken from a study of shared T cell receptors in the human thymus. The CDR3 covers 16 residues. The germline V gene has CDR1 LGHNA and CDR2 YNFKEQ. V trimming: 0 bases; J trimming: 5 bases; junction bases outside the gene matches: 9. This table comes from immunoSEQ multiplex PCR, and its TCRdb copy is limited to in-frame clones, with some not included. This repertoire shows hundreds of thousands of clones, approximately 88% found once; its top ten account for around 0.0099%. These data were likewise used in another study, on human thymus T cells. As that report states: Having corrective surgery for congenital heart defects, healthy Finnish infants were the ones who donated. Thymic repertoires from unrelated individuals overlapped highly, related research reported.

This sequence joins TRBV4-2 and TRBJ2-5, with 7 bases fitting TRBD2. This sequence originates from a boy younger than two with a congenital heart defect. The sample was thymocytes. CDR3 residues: CASSQDRPGGRETQYF. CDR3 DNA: TGTGCCAGCAGCCAAGATCGGCCGGGAGGAAGGGAGACCCAGTACTTC.